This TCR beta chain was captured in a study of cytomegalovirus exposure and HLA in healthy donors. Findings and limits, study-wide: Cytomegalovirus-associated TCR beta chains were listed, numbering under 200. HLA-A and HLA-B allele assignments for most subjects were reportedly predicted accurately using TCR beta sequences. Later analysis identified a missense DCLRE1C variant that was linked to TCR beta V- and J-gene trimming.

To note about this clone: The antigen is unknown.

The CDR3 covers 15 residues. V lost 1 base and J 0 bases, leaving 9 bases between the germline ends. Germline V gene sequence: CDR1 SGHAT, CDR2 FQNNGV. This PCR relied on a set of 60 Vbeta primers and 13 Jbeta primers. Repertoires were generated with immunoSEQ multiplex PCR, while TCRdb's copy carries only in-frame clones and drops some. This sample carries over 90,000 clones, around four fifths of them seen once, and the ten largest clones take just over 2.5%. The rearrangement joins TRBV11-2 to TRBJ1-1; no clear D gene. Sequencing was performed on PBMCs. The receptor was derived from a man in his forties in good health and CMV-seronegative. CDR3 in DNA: TGTGCCAGCAGCTTAGGGGCAGGTATGAACACTGAAGCTTTCTTT. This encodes CASSLGAGMNTEAFF. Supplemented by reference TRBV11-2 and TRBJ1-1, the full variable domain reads EAGVAQSPRYKIIEKRQSVAFWCNPISGHATLYWYQQILGQGPKLLIQFQNNGVVDDSQLPKDRFSAERLKGVDSTLKIQPAKLEDSAVYLCASSLGAGMNTEAFFGQGTRLTVV.